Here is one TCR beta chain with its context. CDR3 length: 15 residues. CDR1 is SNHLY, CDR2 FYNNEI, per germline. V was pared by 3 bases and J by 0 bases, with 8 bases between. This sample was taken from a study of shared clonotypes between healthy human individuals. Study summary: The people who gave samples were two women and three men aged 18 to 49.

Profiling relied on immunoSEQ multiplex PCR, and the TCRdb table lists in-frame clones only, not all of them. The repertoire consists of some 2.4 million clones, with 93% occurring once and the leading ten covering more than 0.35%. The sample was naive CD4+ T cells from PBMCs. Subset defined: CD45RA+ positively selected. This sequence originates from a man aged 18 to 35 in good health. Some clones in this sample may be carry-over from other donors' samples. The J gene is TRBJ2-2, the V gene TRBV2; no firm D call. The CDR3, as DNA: TGTGCCAGCAGTGAGTCTGTGGCGAACACCGGGGAGCTGTTTTTT. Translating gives CASSESVANTGELFF.